This T cell receptor (beta chain) was profiled in a study of shared clonotypes between healthy human individuals (dated by TCRdb to 2018 to 2020). Broadly, across the study: A couple of women and three men aged 18 to 49 years were included in the cohort. Each donor's leukapheresis produced roughly between roughly 0.94 and 9.5 billion PBMCs. Per donor, three plates each were used for CD4 naive and CD4 memory, two for CD8 naive, and one for CD8 memory. Blood TCR repertoires of about five healthy adults were deeply sequenced to estimate repertoire size and the extent of clonotype sharing between individuals. To increase sequencing depth and limit assay-specific biases, different laboratories used diverse techniques to prepare libraries and sequence TCR repertoires. Broad study findings and their caveats: The genetic and exposure-history diversity represented was limited by the small number of donors. Only blood was sampled, and tissue TCR repertoires likely differ from those in blood. Even with the large sequencing depth, rarefaction of the sorted-subset datasets indicated that sequencing was incomplete. Pairwise subsampling led to the expectation that sequencing depth would affect the degree of clonotype sharing among donors. Compared with non-shared clonotypes, the clonotypes found in all four sorted-subset donors had higher generation probabilities. About 5% of naive CD4, 3.5% of naive CD8, about 2.1% of memory CD4, and around 0.42% of memory CD8 clonotypes were shared across several donors. Larger estimated clonotype richness was generally found for naive subsets than for memory subsets.

Using the deep immunoSEQ assay, TCR CDR3 regions were amplified from genomic DNA by multiplex PCR. Genomic DNA extracted from each cell subset was distributed evenly over all wells of several immunoSEQ 96-well plates, and each plate served as one replicate. Each replicate PCR for sorted subsets received roughly 0.2 ug genomic DNA, equal to about 30,000 T cell genomes. The purified libraries were quantified using a Qubit 3.0 fluorometer, sized with a Bioanalyzer 2100, and then quantified again using the KAPA Library Quantification kit. Each immunoSEQ 96-well plate was sequenced on its own single-read 150-cycle Illumina NextSeq 550 flow cell. The published analysis was carried out like this. Because only junctional sequences without quality scores were contained in the immunoSEQ output, filtering matching that applied to full-length reads could not be performed. To assign V/J genes and CDR3, sequences were annotated using PyIR, a Python wrapper for IgBLAST v1.9, with IMGT germline references. Any read was removed if the V/J assignment was weak (E-value above 1e-6), the CDR3 was missing, or the read contained stop codons, out-of-frame junctions, or ambiguous translated residues. V3J clonotypes were defined by identical inferred V gene, J gene, and CDR3 amino acid sequence. To compute the percentage overlap between repertoires, the number of shared unique clonotypes was divided by the size of the smaller repertoire. Three approaches were used to assess repertoire richness: RTK rarefaction, the Chao1 estimator, and Recon v2.1 estimates of unobserved clonotypes. OLGA was used to compute generation probabilities for all TCRbeta clonotypes that the gDNA method yielded from several donors. The table comes from immuneACCESS by way of TCRdb, which keeps in-frame sequences with V and J called. Part of the clones is missing from these tables; in studies checked, under half for an unresolved V gene and the rest for unknown reasons. V and J calls and clone size follow that table, whereas D and trimming were derived from the DNA. This sample lists about 1,800,000 clones; roughly 95% were detected once. The ten largest clones take up 1% to 1.5% of the sample.

As to this clone: This clone's antigen is unknown. The sample holds no much larger clone one base away, and base qualities are not on file.

V has 6 bases trimmed and J has 2 bases trimmed; junction bases matching no gene number 12. Including cysteine and phenylalanine, the CDR3 has 16 amino acids. Left in the record is the CDR3 DNA by itself, 48 bases read in frame from the first base. CDR1 and CDR2, looked up from the germline V gene (reference sequence), are MNHEY and SMNVEV. CD8 naive samples were obtained by positive selection for CCR7 among CD45RO-negative cells, yielding a CD45RA+CCR7+ population from which TemRA cells were excluded. The donors were healthy, HIV-negative adults who had no recently reported acute infections or vaccinations. Every donor was a Caucasian adult residing in Nashville, Tennessee, USA. Blood was obtained by leukapheresis, after which PBMCs were separated by Ficoll-Histopaque density gradient centrifugation and cryopreserved in liquid nitrogen vapor phase. Purity and quantity of every magnetically sorted T cell population were checked by analytical flow cytometry. From each sorted fraction, genomic DNA was isolated and quantified by UV absorbance on a Nanodrop 2000c.

The TCR originated in a man younger than 35 in good health. Here the chain combines TRBV27 and TRBJ2-7; 8 central nucleotides agree with TRBD1. The sample was naive CD8+ T cells sorted from blood. The cell subset or site label of this sample denotes: CD45RA+CCR7+. The bases are TGTGCCAGCAGCGCGTCGACAGGGGTTGTCACCTACGAGCAGTACTTC. This encodes CASSASTGVVTYEQYF.